The T cell receptor beta chain under discussion was sequenced for a study of cytomegalovirus exposure and HLA in healthy donors. PCR primers comprised 60 Vbeta and 13 Jbeta primers. Data came from immunoSEQ multiplex PCR; TCRdb stores just in-frame clones and leaves some out. The sample shows some 150,000 clones, nearly 80% of them seen only once. Concerning this clone itself: The sample carries other DNA sequences with the same CDR3.

After removal of 4 bases from V and 8 bases from J, the junction contained 8 bases not matched to a gene. Looked up from germline, CDR1 is SGHRS and CDR2 is YFSETQ. This CDR3 comprises 14 residues. The specimen was PBMCs. This sequence joins TRBV5-1 and TRBJ2-5, with TRBD1 matching over 10 bases. The TCR was taken from a male donor in good health and CMV-seronegative. CDR3: CASSLGTGDVTQYF. CDR3 DNA sequence: TGCGCCAGCAGCCTCGGGACAGGGGATGTTACCCAGTACTTC.